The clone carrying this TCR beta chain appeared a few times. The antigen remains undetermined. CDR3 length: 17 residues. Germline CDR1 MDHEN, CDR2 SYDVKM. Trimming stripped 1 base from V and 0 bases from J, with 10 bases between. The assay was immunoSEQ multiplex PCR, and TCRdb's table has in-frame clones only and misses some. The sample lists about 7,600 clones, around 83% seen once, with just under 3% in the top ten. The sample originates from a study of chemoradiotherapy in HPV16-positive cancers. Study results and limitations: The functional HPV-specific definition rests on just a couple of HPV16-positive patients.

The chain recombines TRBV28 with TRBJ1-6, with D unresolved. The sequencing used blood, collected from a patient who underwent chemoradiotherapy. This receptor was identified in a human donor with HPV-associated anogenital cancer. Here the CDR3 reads CASSLLSGSSYNSPLHF. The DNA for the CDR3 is TGTGCCAGCAGTTTATTGTCAGGAAGCTCCTATAATTCACCCCTCCACTTT.